A single T cell receptor (beta chain) is shown here with its context. The antigen is undetermined. Running of the assay took place at deep level. The repertoire was sequenced with immunoSEQ multiplex PCR; TCRdb's copy has only in-frame clones and lacks some. The sample carries 2 million to 2.5 million clones, about nine tenths recorded once. This sample stems from a study of shared clonotypes between healthy human individuals. Study-wide results and limits: Blood alone was sampled, and tissue repertoires likely differ.

The CDR3 covers 18 residues. V shed 2 bases, J shed 4 bases, and the junction held 13 bases outside the gene matches. In germline, CDR1 is MGHRA, CDR2 YSYEKL. The sequencing sample was made of naive CD4+ T cells from PBMCs. Subset defined: CD45RA+ positively selected. The chain employs TRBV4-1 and TRBJ2-1; 8 bases align to TRBD1. This receptor was obtained from a man aged 18-30 years in good health. Some clones in this sample may be carry-over from other donors' samples. In DNA, the CDR3 is TGCGCCAGCAGCCAACCCTTCTCGACAGGGGACCTATACAATGAGCAGTTCTTC. Its translation: CASSQPFSTGDLYNEQFF.